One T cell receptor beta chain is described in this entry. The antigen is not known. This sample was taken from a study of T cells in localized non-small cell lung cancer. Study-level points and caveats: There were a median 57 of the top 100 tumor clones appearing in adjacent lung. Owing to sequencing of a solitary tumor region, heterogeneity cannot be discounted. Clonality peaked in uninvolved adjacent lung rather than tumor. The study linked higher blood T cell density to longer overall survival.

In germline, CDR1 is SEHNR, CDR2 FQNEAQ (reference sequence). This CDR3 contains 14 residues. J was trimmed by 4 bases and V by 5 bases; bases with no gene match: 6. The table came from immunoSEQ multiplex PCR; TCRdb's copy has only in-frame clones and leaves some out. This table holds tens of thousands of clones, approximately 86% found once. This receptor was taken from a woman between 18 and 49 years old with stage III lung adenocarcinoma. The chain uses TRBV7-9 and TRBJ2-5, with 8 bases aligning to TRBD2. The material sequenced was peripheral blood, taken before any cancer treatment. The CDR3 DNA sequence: TGTGCCAGCAGCCAGACTAGCGCTCGAGAGACCCAGTACTTC. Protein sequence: CASSQTSARETQYF.